Listed here is a single TCR beta chain. Its antigen is unidentified. The data are from a study of cytomegalovirus exposure and HLA in healthy donors. About the research overall: Earlier sequencing of approximately 200 million T cells yielded 120 million or so unique TCR beta sequences.

V lost 4 bases to trimming and J lost 1 base; unmatched junction nucleotides: 7. Germline V CDR1 and CDR2: KGHSH, LQKENI. This CDR3 is built from 16 residues. Study conclusions and caveats: TCR beta sequences reportedly predicted most subjects' HLA-A and HLA-B alleles accurately.

The PCR used 60 Vbeta and 13 Jbeta primers. Sequenced by immunoSEQ multiplex PCR; TCRdb stores in-frame clones only, minus some. The sample lists 190,000 or so clones; around 86% were seen once. This clonotype was sampled from a woman between 45 and 60 years old in good health and CMV-seropositive. What was sequenced was PBMCs. The V and J genes are TRBV18 and TRBJ1-2; 9 nucleotides match TRBD1. The CDR3 sequence is CASSLGTGRHNYGYTF. DNA of the CDR3: TGTGCCAGCTCACTAGGGACAGGGAGGCATAACTATGGCTACACCTTC.